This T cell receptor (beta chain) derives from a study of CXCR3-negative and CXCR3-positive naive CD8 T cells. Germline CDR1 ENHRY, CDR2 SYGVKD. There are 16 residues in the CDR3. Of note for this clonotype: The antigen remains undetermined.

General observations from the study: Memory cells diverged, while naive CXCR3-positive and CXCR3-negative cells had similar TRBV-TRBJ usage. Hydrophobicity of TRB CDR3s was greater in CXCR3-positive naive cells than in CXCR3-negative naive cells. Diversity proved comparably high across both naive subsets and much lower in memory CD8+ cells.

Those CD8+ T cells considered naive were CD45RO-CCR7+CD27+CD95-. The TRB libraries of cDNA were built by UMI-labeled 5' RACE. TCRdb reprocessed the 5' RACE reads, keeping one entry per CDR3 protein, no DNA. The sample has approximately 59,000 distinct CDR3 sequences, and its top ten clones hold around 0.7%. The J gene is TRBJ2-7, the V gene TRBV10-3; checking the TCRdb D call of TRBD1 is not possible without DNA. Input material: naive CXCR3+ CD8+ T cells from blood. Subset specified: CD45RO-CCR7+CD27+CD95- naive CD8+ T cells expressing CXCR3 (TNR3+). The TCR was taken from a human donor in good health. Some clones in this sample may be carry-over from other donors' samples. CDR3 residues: CAARGGATGKGDEQYF.